One and the same sample provided the 22 T cell receptor beta chains below, sequenced in a study of shared clonotypes between healthy human individuals (dated by TCRdb to 2018 to 2020). Libraries were constructed by the immunoSEQ multiplex PCR assay. In its TCRdb copy, this immuneACCESS table keeps in-frame sequences only and misses some clones. Where compared with another copy, unresolved V genes explain less than half of these, and the others have no known cause. Within this sample are 700,000 to 950,000 clones, with approximately 96% of them counted one time only. 0.2% to 0.25% of the sample is taken by the ten largest. For the CD8 naive samples, CD45RO-negative cells were positively selected for CCR7, yielding a CD45RA+CCR7+ population from which TemRA cells were excluded. Material for sequencing was naive CD8+ T cells sorted from blood. The sample's cell subset or site, from its label and the paper: CD45RA+CCR7+. Every receptor here comes from a man aged 30 to 45 in good health.

J is TRBJ2-3 and V is TRBV10-1; D unresolved. CDR1 is WNHNN, CDR2 SYGVQD, per germline (reference sequence). The CDR3 totals 15 residues. Between the trimmed V and J ends, which lost 4 bases and 0 bases, there was a span of 11 bases. The CDR3 DNA follows: TGCGCCAGCAGTGCTGGTGAGGCCAGCACAGATACGCAGTATTTT. It translates to CASSAGEASTDTQYF.

The rearrangement uses TRBV10-3 and TRBJ2-3, with D perhaps matching TRBD2 (6 bases). This CDR3 region has 13 residues. Trimming pared 3 bases from V and 3 bases from J, leaving 7 bases between. The germline V gene has CDR1 ENHRY and CDR2 SYGVKD. The CDR3 region is CAISDLATDTQYF. The CDR3 coding sequence is TGTGCCATCAGTGACCTAGCGACAGATACGCAGTATTTT.

The J gene is TRBJ1-2, the V gene TRBV11-2; 7 bases are a match to TRBD1. V was pared by 5 bases and J by 4 bases, with 19 bases of the junction left unmatched. CDR1 is SGHAT and CDR2 is FQNNGV in the germline V gene. The CDR3 sequence is 18 residues long. Here the CDR3 DNA reads TGTGCCAGCAGCAATATTCGGGACAGTATTCGACTGAGCTATGGCTACACCTTC. This gives the protein CASSNIRDSIRLSYGYTF.

V gene TRBV6-1 combines with J gene TRBJ2-7; 8 bases agree with TRBD1. The CDR3 consists of 16 residues. V lost 3 bases and J lost 7; bases outside the gene matches: 14. CDR1 is MNHNS and CDR2 is SASEGT in the germline V gene. CDR3 DNA sequence: TGTGCCAGCAGTGACCACCGCGGACAGGGTCCCTGGGAGCAGTACTTC. It is translated as CASSDHRGQGPWEQYF.

V gene TRBV2 combines with J gene TRBJ2-7; 8 positions agree with TRBD1. The germline V gene encodes CDR1 SNHLY and CDR2 FYNNEI. The junction had 12 bases not matched to a gene; V was cut back by 4 bases and J by 4 bases. This CDR3 has 16 amino acids. CDR3 residues: CASSVVRTGFGYEQYF. In DNA, the CDR3 is TGTGCCAGCAGTGTAGTTAGGACAGGGTTTGGATACGAGCAGTACTTC.

The V gene is TRBV7-6, the J gene TRBJ1-5; D uncertain. Trimming shortened V by 1 base and J by 0 bases, and 4 bases separated the two germline ends. Germline V gene data show CDR1 as SGHVS and CDR2 as FNYEAQ. The CDR3 is made up of 14 amino acids. CDR3 amino acids: CASSLELSNQPQHF. The CDR3 nucleotides read TGTGCCAGCAGCTTAGAACTTAGCAATCAGCCCCAGCATTTT.

The CDR3 spells CASSLGDYLSQETQYF. The CDR3 region has the DNA TGTGCCAGCAGCTTGGGGGACTACCTCTCACAAGAGACCCAGTACTTC. This chain links TRBV5-5 with TRBJ2-5; 7 bases are shared with TRBD2. The CDR3 loop spans 16 amino acids. Germline V gives CDR1 SGHKS, CDR2 YYEKEE (reference sequence). V shed 0 bases, J shed 2 bases, and the junction held 7 bases outside the gene matches.

V usage is TRBV7-6 and J usage is TRBJ2-1, with TRBD2 matching over 8 bases. In germline, CDR1 is SGHVS, CDR2 FNYEAQ. With 4 bases clipped from V and 6 bases from J, the junction kept 17 bases outside the gene matches. This CDR3 spans 18 amino acids. This CDR3 reads CASSWGTFGGRRGNEQFF. The CDR3, as DNA: TGTGCCAGCAGCTGGGGGACTTTTGGCGGGAGGAGAGGCAATGAGCAGTTCTTC.

This sequence joins TRBV27 and TRBJ2-7; 8 positions agree with TRBD2. CDR3 length equals 12 residues. Germline CDR1 is MNHEY and CDR2 is SMNVEV (reference sequence). V lost 6 bases to trimming and J lost 7 bases; unmatched junction nucleotides: 5. CDR3 sequence (DNA): TGTGCCAGCAGACTAGCGGTAGGAGAGCAGTACTTC. Amino acid sequence: CASRLAVGEQYF.

Worth noting for this clone: Other DNA sequences in the sample encode the same CDR3. The chain uses TRBV5-1 and TRBJ1-2; the match to TRBD1 covers 7 bases. J gave up 7 bases and V 3 bases, and 6 bases lay outside the gene matches. The CDR3 extends over 13 amino acids. Germline-derived CDR1 and CDR2 are SGHRS and YFSETQ. CDR3 nucleotides: TGCGCCAGCAGCTCCACAGGGGCTGGTGGCTACACCTTC. It specifies CASSSTGAGGYTF.

The V call is TRBV29-1, the J call TRBJ2-2, with no clear D. The V gene lost 7 bases and the J gene lost 5 bases, with 8 bases spanning the gap. The CDR3 contains 11 residues. Germline V lookup: CDR1 SQVTM, CDR2 ANQGSEA. This CDR3 is CSAVSTGELFF. The DNA of the CDR3 is TGCAGCGCCGTGTCTACCGGGGAGCTGTTTTTT.

The V and J genes are TRBV6-5 and TRBJ2-1; D is unclear. This CDR3 contains 13 residues. The germline gives CDR1 MNHEY, CDR2 SVGAGI. Between the trimmed V and J ends, which lost 5 bases and 5 bases, there was a span of 10 bases. This CDR3 is CASSTRSNNEQFF. The DNA of the CDR3 is TGTGCCAGCAGTACCCGATCGAACAATGAGCAGTTCTTC.

This sequence joins TRBV13 and TRBJ2-1; D possibly corresponds to TRBD2 (5 bases). The V gene's germline CDR1 is PRHDT and CDR2 FYEKMQ (reference sequence). The CDR3 is made up of 15 amino acids. V was cut by 2 bases and J by 0 bases, with 8 bases left in between. CDR3 DNA sequence: TGTGCCAGCAGCTTATCACGGGACTCCTACAATGAGCAGTTCTTC. It translates to CASSLSRDSYNEQFF.

This clone was counted a single time. In the same sample, other DNA sequences code for this CDR3. The chain combines TRBV13 with TRBJ2-2; D is ambiguous. The length of the CDR3 is 14 residues. CDR1 PRHDT and CDR2 FYEKMQ come from the germline V gene (reference sequence). The V end was cut by 1 base, the J end by 2 bases, with 5 bases between. The CDR3 sequence: CASSLALNTGELFF. CDR3 nucleotides: TGTGCCAGCAGCTTAGCCCTAAACACCGGGGAGCTGTTTTTT.

As regards this clone: Other DNA sequences of this sample code for an identical CDR3. V and J are TRBV28 and TRBJ2-7, with 8 bases identical to TRBD1. The CDR3 has 14 residues. Germline V lookup: CDR1 MDHEN, CDR2 SYDVKM. Trimming removed 6 bases from V and 3 bases from J; junction bases left unmatched: 7. CDR3 nucleotides: TGTGCCAGCAGCTCCCCGACAGGGGACTACGAGCAGTACTTC. It is translated as CASSSPTGDYEQYF.

This clone was seen only once. This chain joins TRBV6-5 and TRBJ2-7; D gene unclear. Germline V gives CDR1 MNHEY, CDR2 SVGAGI. V was clipped by 1 base and J by 7 bases, with 14 bases between them. This CDR3 contains 14 residues. The CDR3 spells CASSYWAASGEQYF. The DNA of the CDR3 is TGTGCCAGCAGTTACTGGGCGGCCTCTGGTGAGCAGTACTTC.

The chain uses TRBV27 and TRBJ2-7; TRBD2 aligns across 7 bases. The CDR3 is 13 amino acids. V dropped 5 bases and J dropped 4; count of bases not matched to a gene: 5. The germline V gene has CDR1 MNHEY and CDR2 SMNVEV (reference sequence). The CDR3 bases are TGTGCCAGCAGTCCCCGCGGGAGTTACGAGCAGTACTTC. Amino acid sequence: CASSPRGSYEQYF.

The chain is built from TRBV2 and TRBJ2-1; D perhaps matches TRBD2 (6 bases). CDR3 length: 14 amino acids. CDR1 SNHLY and CDR2 FYNNEI come from the germline V gene. V was cut by 6 bases and J by 4 bases, with 13 bases left in between. In nucleotides, the CDR3 is TGTGCCAGCAGAACGGAGGGACGATACAATGAGCAGTTCTTC. As protein: CASRTEGRYNEQFF.

The CDR3 DNA is TGTGCCAGCAGCCCCCCCGCGGCGGCCTACAATGAGCAGTTCTTC. Translation: CASSPPAAAYNEQFF. The chain recombines TRBV7-9 with TRBJ2-1; no definite D call. The V end lost 5 bases, the J end lost 2 bases, and 13 bases lay between the germline ends. This CDR3 spans 15 amino acids. Germline values: CDR1 SEHNR, CDR2 FQNEAQ (reference sequence).

The rearrangement joins TRBV4-2 to TRBJ1-1, with 8 nucleotides matching TRBD1. Trimming took 5 bases from V and 1 from J; bases not matched to a gene: 15. CDR1 LGHNA and CDR2 YNFKEQ come from the germline V gene. The CDR3 has 18 residues. CDR3 sequence reads: CASSSPIGTGNPNTEAFF. The CDR3 DNA sequence: TGTGCCAGCAGCTCCCCGATAGGGACAGGAAACCCGAACACTGAAGCTTTCTTT.

The CDR3 DNA sequence: TGTGCCACGACAAGGGAGAGCTCCTACGAGCAGTACTTC. As protein: CATTRESSYEQYF. The gene calls are TRBV10-3 and TRBJ2-7; a possible D gene is TRBD2 (5 bases). CDR1 and CDR2 (germline): ENHRY, SYGVKD. The CDR3 totals 13 residues. The V end lost 10 bases, the J end lost 0 bases, and 13 bases lay between the germline ends.

V is TRBV11-2 and J is TRBJ2-7; D not certain. The CDR3 is 13 residues long. CDR1 is SGHAT, CDR2 FQNNGV, per germline. The V and J ends lost 1 base and 3 bases respectively, with 7 bases between them. The CDR3 loop reads CASSLGLHYEQYF. As DNA, the CDR3 is TGTGCCAGCAGCTTAGGCCTCCACTACGAGCAGTACTTC.